The T cell receptor beta chain under discussion was sequenced for a study of T cells in Graves' hyperthyroidism and ophthalmopathy. This clonotype has ten or more counts. Reasons for excluding patients were uncontrolled infection, other autoimmune disease, pregnancy or lactation. Germline CDR1 is GTSNPN and CDR2 is SVGIG (reference sequence). V shed 0 bases and J shed 5 bases, with 8 bases lying between them. The CDR3 is 13 residues long. There were TCR beta CDR3 regions amplified from RNA transcripts. HTBI primers were employed in a first-round RT-PCR of the TCR CDR3. TCRdb re-analysed the multiplex PCR reads in MiXCR, keeping a single row per CDR3 protein. The table has some 370,000 distinct CDR3 sequences, roughly 17% seen once.

The chain links TRBV30 to TRBJ2-1; no reliable D call. This TCR derives from a woman under 40 with Graves' hyperthyroidism that later progressed to Graves' ophthalmopathy. Sequenced input: blood. CDR3 residues: CAWSVSSDNEQFF. CDR3 coding DNA: TGTGCCTGGAGTGTATCCTCAGACAATGAGCAGTTCTTC.